This T cell receptor beta chain was observed in a study of OX40 agonist ivuxolimab in advanced cancers. The V end lost 7 bases, the J end lost 4 bases, and 13 bases lay between the germline ends. This CDR3 has 13 residues. The germline V gene has CDR1 LNHDA and CDR2 SQIVND (reference sequence). People who had autoimmune disease history or systemic immunosuppression were excluded. Produced via immunoSEQ multiplex PCR; TCRdb's table is partial and in-frame only. The data show approximately 80,000 clones, about 85% seen once. This receptor was obtained from an adult with an advanced solid tumor such as melanoma, head and neck, liver or kidney cancer. The sequencing used CD4+ or CD8+ T cells sorted from blood, collected in a trial of the OX40 agonist ivuxolimab. The chain is built from TRBV19 and TRBJ1-2; D gene ambiguous. As DNA, the CDR3 is TGTGCCAGTAAGGGCCTCCTGGGCTATGGCTACACCTTC. Residues: CASKGLLGYGYTF.